The 21 T cell receptor beta chains below were found in one sample sequenced in a study of spatial heterogeneity in lung cancer. Specified time point: blood at routine non-recurrence follow-up after resection. Unsorted whole RNA samples from tumor, nontumor lung or frozen PBMC were sequenced. TCRdb recomputed calls from the 5' RACE reads with MiXCR, one row per CDR3 protein. The table has roughly 120,000 distinct CDR3 sequences, over 9% seen once; the top ten hold 16%. The sample in question was PBMCs, obtained at follow-up. The source of these receptors is a male donor with early-stage non-small cell lung cancer.

This clonotype was recorded many times. This chain joins TRBV10-3 and TRBJ2-7; D is uncertain. Trimming left V 6 bases short and J 6 bases short, with 12 bases between. In germline, CDR1 is ENHRY, CDR2 SYGVKD. This CDR3 comprises 12 residues. CDR3 region: CAISGPPPEQYF. In DNA form, the CDR3 reads TGTGCCATCAGCGGACCGCCGCCCGAGCAGTACTTC.

This clonotype has more than one count but fewer than ten. The chain links TRBV28 to TRBJ1-2; no firm D call. This CDR3 spans 12 amino acids. CDR1 MDHEN and CDR2 SYDVKM come from the germline V gene. Trimming took off 5 bases at V and 6 bases at J, with 10 bases between the two ends. CDR3 protein: CASSQIPDGYTF. The CDR3 DNA reads as TGTGCCAGCAGTCAGATACCAGATGGCTACACCTTC.

Many counts were recorded for this clonotype. The V call is TRBV29-1, the J call TRBJ1-2; 10 bases match TRBD1. V lost 6 bases, J lost 1 base, and 5 bases stayed unmatched. This CDR3 comprises 14 residues. From germline, CDR1 is SQVTM and CDR2 ANQGSEA. CDR3 sequence: CSVGDRGGNYGYTF. In nucleotides, the CDR3 is TGCAGCGTCGGGGACAGGGGCGGTAACTATGGCTACACCTTC.

This clonotype was recorded a few times. The rearrangement links TRBV12-3 or TRBV12-4 to TRBJ1-5; D is possibly TRBD1 (5 bases). The CDR3 has 16 amino acids. V was pared by 7 bases and J by 0 bases, with 16 bases between. CDR3 DNA sequence: TGTGCCAGCACCACAGGACTGCGAGATAGCAATCAGCCCCAGCATTTT. Amino acid sequence: CASTTGLRDSNQPQHF.

In its sample, this clonotype was seen many times. The rearrangement uses TRBV9 and TRBJ1-2; TRBD1 matches 9 bases. The CDR3 is 13 residues long. CDR1 is SGDLS and CDR2 is YYNGEE in the germline V gene. Losses at the gene ends were 4 bases for V and 6 bases for J; bases not matched to a gene: 4. The CDR3 reads CASSKDRGNGYTF. Here the CDR3 DNA reads TGTGCCAGCAGCAAGGACAGGGGTAATGGCTACACCTTC.

This clonotype occurred many times. The chain links TRBV18 to TRBJ1-2, with 9 nucleotides matching TRBD1. This CDR3 spans 16 amino acids. The junction had 5 bases not matched to a gene; V was cut back by 0 bases and J by 3 bases. Germline-derived CDR1 and CDR2 are KGHSH and LQKENI. In nucleotides, the CDR3 is TGTGCCAGCTCACCACCCCGGACAGGGGCCTACTATGGCTACACCTTC. Its protein is CASSPPRTGAYYGYTF. Full variable domain (remainder filled in from reference TRBV18 and TRBJ1-2): NAGVMQNPRHLVRRRGQEARLRCSPMKGHSHVYWYRQLPEEGLKFMVYLQKENIIDESGMPKERFSAEFPKEGPSILRIQQVVRGDSAAYFCASSPPRTGAYYGYTFGSGTRLTVV.

This clonotype was seen repeatedly, ten times or more. The CDR3, as DNA: TGCGCCAGCAGCCTATGGACCGGGTTTAACAATGAGCAGTTCTTC. Amino acid sequence: CASSLWTGFNNEQFF. J is TRBJ2-1 and V is TRBV4-1, with unresolved D. The CDR3 spans 15 residues. V lost 4 bases to trimming and J lost 5 bases, with 15 bases between them. Germline values: CDR1 MGHRA, CDR2 YSYEKL.

Ten or more counts support this clonotype. J is TRBJ2-2 and V is TRBV9; 13 nucleotides line up with TRBD2. The ends lost 7 bases at V and 5 bases at J; junction bases unmatched: 5. CDR1 SGDLS and CDR2 YYNGEE come from the germline V gene. The CDR3 spans 15 residues. CDR3 nucleotide sequence: TGTGCCAGCGGAAAGACTAGCGGGGGGACCGGGGAGCTGTTTTTT. Its translation: CASGKTSGGTGELFF.

There are a few counts of this clonotype. V gene TRBV7-6 combines with J gene TRBJ2-1; 9 bases match TRBD2. This CDR3 contains 15 residues. Germline values: CDR1 SGHVS, CDR2 FNYEAQ. Trimming at V came to 1 base and at J to 14 bases, leaving 12 bases not matched to a gene. DNA of the CDR3: TGTGCCAGCAGCTTAGGCCTAGCGGGGAGCCTAGGGAAGTTCTTC. Translating gives CASSLGLAGSLGKFF.

This clonotype was counted ten times or more. This chain uses TRBV27 with TRBJ1-6, with 10 bases fitting TRBD1. V was clipped by 6 bases and J by 7 bases; unmatched bases: 3. The CDR3 length is 14 residues. Germline lookup yields CDR1 MNHEY and CDR2 SMNVEV (reference sequence). The CDR3 loop is CASRKGQGNSPLHF. The CDR3 region has the DNA TGTGCCAGCAGAAAGGGACAGGGGAATTCACCCCTCCACTTT.

This clonotype was seen a few times. V and J are TRBV9 and TRBJ2-1, with 10 bases aligning to TRBD1. Germline loops: CDR1 SGDLS, CDR2 YYNGEE. Trimming at V came to 3 bases and at J to 3 bases, leaving 6 bases not matched to a gene. This CDR3 is 16 amino acids long. The CDR3 loop is CASSEGGTGDYNEQFF. Written as DNA, the CDR3 is TGTGCCAGCAGCGAGGGCGGGACAGGGGACTACAATGAGCAGTTCTTC.

This clonotype has only a few counts. The chain couples TRBV4-2 to TRBJ2-3; 9 positions match TRBD2. This CDR3 contains 15 residues. Trimming cost V 4 bases and J 5 bases; bases outside gene matches: 7. Germline CDR1 LGHNA, CDR2 YNFKEQ. CDR3: CASSPGTSRGDTQYF. The CDR3 DNA sequence: TGTGCCAGCAGCCCCGGGACTAGCCGGGGAGATACGCAGTATTTT.

This clonotype was seen many times. The chain combines TRBV27 with TRBJ1-6; D is perhaps TRBD1 (5 bases). The CDR3 runs 16 residues. Trimming cost V 2 bases and J 8 bases, with 16 bases left between them. CDR1 is MNHEY, CDR2 SMNVEV, per germline (reference sequence). The CDR3 region is CASSLPGPQGYSPLHF. The CDR3 DNA sequence: TGTGCCAGCAGTTTACCGGGACCCCAGGGCTATTCACCCCTCCACTTT.

This clonotype has more than one count but fewer than ten. This chain connects TRBV19 to TRBJ1-5, with D perhaps TRBD1 (5 bases). Germline CDR1 reads LNHDA; CDR2 reads SQIVND (reference sequence). The CDR3 is 15 residues long. The V gene lost 3 bases and the J gene lost 6 bases, with 15 bases spanning the gap. The CDR3 sequence: CASSIAGTGAQPQHF. The CDR3 nucleotides read TGTGCCAGTAGTATCGCAGGGACGGGCGCTCAGCCCCAGCATTTT. Together with reference TRBV19 and TRBJ1-5, the CDR3 gives the full variable domain: DGGITQSPKYLFRKEGQNVTLSCEQNLNHDAMYWYRQDPGQGLRLIYYSQIVNDFQKGDIAEGYSVSREKKESFPLTVTSAQKNPTAFYLCASSIAGTGAQPQHFGDGTRLSIL.

The chain couples TRBV6-2 or TRBV6-3 to TRBJ2-5; 9 bases map to TRBD2. The CDR3 totals 17 residues. Trimming took 4 bases from V and 0 from J; bases not matched to a gene: 9. Germline CDR1 reads MNHEY; CDR2 reads SVGEGT. In DNA form, the CDR3 reads TGTGCCAGCAGTTCCACCCCTCTAGCGGGGCACCAAGAGACCCAGTACTTC. Its protein is CASSSTPLAGHQETQYF.

This clonotype was counted a few times. CDR3 in amino acids: CASTPAENAPYSYTF. The CDR3 DNA reads TGTGCCAGTACCCCGGCCGAAAATGCACCTTATAGCTACACCTTC. The chain uses TRBV19 and TRBJ1-2; D ambiguous. Trimming stripped 7 bases from V and 9 bases from J, with 24 bases between. In germline, CDR1 is LNHDA, CDR2 SQIVND (reference sequence). The CDR3 consists of 15 residues.

This clonotype occurred a few times. J is TRBJ2-7 and V is TRBV7-9; TRBD2 matches at 8 bases. Germline values: CDR1 SEHNR, CDR2 FQNEAQ (reference sequence). After removal of 5 bases from V and 6 bases from J, the junction contained 6 bases not matched to a gene. The CDR3 contains 13 residues. The CDR3 sequence is CASSRDAGGEQYF. CDR3 bases: TGTGCCAGCAGCAGAGACGCGGGAGGCGAGCAGTACTTC.

This clonotype was picked up one time. This sequence joins TRBV10-3 and TRBJ1-6; 9 bases line up with TRBD1. Losses at the gene ends were 8 bases for V and 7 bases for J; bases not matched to a gene: 3. The CDR3 loop spans 13 amino acids. Germline-derived CDR1 and CDR2 are ENHRY and SYGVKD. CDR3 amino acids: CAIRDRDNSPLHF. DNA of the CDR3: TGTGCCATCCGGGACAGGGACAATTCACCCCTCCACTTT.

This clonotype was detected only once. The chain employs TRBV20-1 and TRBJ1-2; 9 bases are shared with TRBD1. This CDR3 comprises 14 residues. Trimming at V came to 6 bases and at J to 3 bases, leaving 8 bases not matched to a gene. Germline values: CDR1 DFQATT, CDR2 SNEGSKA (reference sequence). DNA of the CDR3: TGCAGTGCCCGGACAGGGGTTACCGACTATGGCTACACCTTC. Its protein is CSARTGVTDYGYTF.

The J gene is TRBJ1-6, the V gene TRBV5-1; D gene ambiguous. The V and J ends lost 0 bases and 7 bases respectively, with 8 bases between them. The length of the CDR3 is 14 residues. Per the germline V gene, CDR1 is SGHRS and CDR2 is YFSETQ. This chain's CDR3 is CASSLDSQNSPLHF. CDR3 coding DNA: TGCGCCAGCAGCTTGGACAGCCAAAATTCACCCCTCCACTTT.

This clonotype was found many times. This CDR3 reads CASSLQTGAPNTEAFF. CDR3 bases: TGCGCCAGCAGCCTACAAACAGGGGCGCCGAACACTGAAGCTTTCTTT. V and J are TRBV4-3 and TRBJ1-1, with TRBD1 identical over 7 bases. CDR3 size: 16 residues. The J segment lost 1 base and the V segment lost 4 bases, leaving 9 bases of the junction unmatched. Per the germline V gene, CDR1 is LGHNA and CDR2 is YSLEER.